This passage covers 25 T cell receptor beta chains from one sample sequenced in a study of T cells in Graves' hyperthyroidism and ophthalmopathy. Researchers took RNA transcripts and amplified the TCR beta CDR3 regions from them. A set of HTBI primers served as the primers for a first-round RT-PCR of the TCR CDR3. Using its own MiXCR run on the multiplex PCR reads, TCRdb lists one record per CDR3 protein. The table lists 85,000 to 110,000 distinct CDR3 sequences, approximately 50% of them singletons, with approximately 30% in the top ten. The sample taken for sequencing was blood. Receptor source: a man aged 40-49 years with Graves' hyperthyroidism.

The gene calls are TRBV5-8 and TRBJ1-6, with unresolved D. The germline CDR1 and CDR2 sequences are SGHTS and YDEGEE. V was clipped by 4 bases and J by 11 bases, with 22 bases between them. The CDR3 totals 16 residues. The CDR3 region is CASSARWSSYNPPLHF. CDR3 nucleotides: TGTGCCAGCAGCGCCCGTTGGAGCTCCTATAACCCACCCCTCCACTTT.

The rearrangement joins TRBV9 to TRBJ1-6; D possibly corresponds to TRBD1 (6 bases). The germline gives CDR1 SGDLS, CDR2 YYNGEE. V dropped 4 bases and J dropped 7 bases, with 15 bases sitting between them. This CDR3 contains 15 residues. The CDR3 region is CASSPQGLGNSPLHF. CDR3 sequence (DNA): TGTGCCAGCAGCCCACAGGGACTCGGCAATTCACCCCTCCACTTT.

The chain couples TRBV4-2 to TRBJ1-5, with TRBD1 matching over 7 bases. The junction had 2 bases not matched to a gene; V was cut back by 0 bases and J by 3 bases. Germline CDR1 LGHNA, CDR2 YNFKEQ. The CDR3 has 15 amino acids. CDR3 sequence (DNA): TGTGCCAGCAGCCAAGACGACAGGGACAATCAGCCCCAGCATTTT. This sequence encodes CASSQDDRDNQPQHF.

In its sample, this clonotype was seen many times. This chain links TRBV2 with TRBJ2-1, with TRBD2 matching 9 bases. The CDR3 is 14 residues long. Germline loops: CDR1 SNHLY, CDR2 FYNNEI. V lost 10 bases and J lost 5; bases outside the gene matches: 9. CDR3 nucleotides: TGTGCCACCCAGACTAGCGGTTCAAACAATGAGCAGTTCTTC. It codes for CATQTSGSNNEQFF.

DNA for the CDR3: TGTGCCATCACGGGGGAGGAAACGGGAGTTAGGAACAATGAGCAGTTCTTC. This gives the protein CAITGEETGVRNNEQFF. The chain recombines TRBV10-3 with TRBJ2-1; TRBD2 is a possible D gene (6 bases). The CDR3 is made up of 17 amino acids. V was cut by 7 bases and J by 5 bases, with 24 bases left in between. Germline V gene sequence: CDR1 ENHRY, CDR2 SYGVKD.

In this sample, this clonotype turned up many times. The chain combines TRBV12-3 or TRBV12-4 with TRBJ2-1, with D possibly matching TRBD2 (5 bases). V shed 1 base and J shed 7 bases, with 8 bases lying between them. This CDR3 has 13 residues. CDR3 sequence (DNA): TGTGCCAGCAGTTTAGGGAGGAAGAATGAGCAGTTCTTC. Translating gives CASSLGRKNEQFF.

This clonotype was counted many times. The chain combines TRBV2 with TRBJ1-1; D not resolved. The CDR3 totals 13 residues. The germline CDR1 and CDR2 sequences are SNHLY and FYNNEI. Trimming took 9 bases from V and 1 from J, leaving 12 bases between them. The CDR3 protein is CASRPRPNTEAFF. CDR3 bases: TGTGCCAGTCGTCCTCGGCCGAACACTGAAGCTTTCTTT.

This chain connects TRBV20-1 to TRBJ2-3; 7 positions match TRBD1. CDR1 and CDR2 from the germline V gene are DFQATT and SNEGSKA (reference sequence). J was trimmed by 6 bases and V by 4 bases; bases with no gene match: 10. The CDR3 runs to 14 residues. Here the CDR3 reads CSAIQQGRPDTQYF. DNA for the CDR3: TGCAGTGCTATACAACAGGGGCGTCCGGATACGCAGTATTTT.

The chain joins TRBV24-1 to TRBJ1-4, with D tentatively TRBD1 (6 bases). CDR3 length equals 16 residues. V shed 5 bases and J shed 5 bases, with 17 bases lying between them. From germline, CDR1 is KGHDR and CDR2 SFDVKD. This CDR3 reads CATSGPGAGRNEKLFF. In DNA, the CDR3 is TGTGCCACCAGTGGACCGGGGGCAGGGAGAAATGAAAAACTGTTTTTT.

To note about this clonotype: A much larger clonotype is one base distant, so this may be a read error. V gene TRBV25-1 combines with J gene TRBJ2-7; the D gene is possibly TRBD2 (5 bases). The CDR3 contains 17 residues. The germline gives CDR1 MGHDK, CDR2 SYGVNS. V was pared by 6 bases and J by 0 bases, with 21 bases between. In DNA, the CDR3 is TGTGCCAGCAGCCCTCACTCTGGCGGGCCTCGCTCCTACGAGCAGTACTTC. It codes for CASSPHSGGPRSYEQYF.

The rearrangement joins TRBV7-9 to TRBJ2-1, with 11 nucleotides matching TRBD2. Trimming removed 10 bases from V and 9 bases from J; junction bases left unmatched: 8. This CDR3 is 13 amino acids long. CDR1 is SEHNR and CDR2 is FQNEAQ in the germline V gene (reference sequence). The DNA for the CDR3 is TGTGCCACCAGACTTAGCGGGGGGGGTGAGCAGTTCTTC. Amino acids: CATRLSGGGEQFF.

This clonotype was observed many times. The rearrangement uses TRBV4-1 and TRBJ1-2, with unresolved D. V lost 0 bases and J lost 5, with 10 bases in between. The CDR3 spans 14 residues. Germline assignment: CDR1 MGHRA and CDR2 YSYEKL. In DNA, the CDR3 is TGCGCCAGCAGCCAAGATACGGGCGGGTATGGCTACACCTTC. Protein: CASSQDTGGYGYTF.

This chain uses TRBV18 with TRBJ1-2; 10 positions match TRBD1. V dropped 6 bases and J dropped 3; count of bases not matched to a gene: 4. Germline values: CDR1 KGHSH, CDR2 LQKENI. The CDR3 is 14 residues long. As DNA, the CDR3 is TGTGCCAGCTCGCCCGGGACAGGGGACTATGGCTACACCTTC. Residues: CASSPGTGDYGYTF.

The gene calls are TRBV10-3 and TRBJ2-5; possible D gene TRBD1, 5 bases. Germline V CDR1 and CDR2: ENHRY, SYGVKD. Trimming left V 4 bases short and J 13 bases short, with 16 bases between. The CDR3 loop spans 12 amino acids. CDR3 loop: CAISVMGLERYF. The CDR3 nucleotides read TGTGCCATCAGTGTAATGGGGCTGGAGAGGTACTTC.

The genes are TRBV10-3 and TRBJ1-1, with 10 bases aligning to TRBD1. The trim removed 6 bases at V and 7 bases at J, leaving 5 bases unmatched. Germline V CDR1 and CDR2: ENHRY, SYGVKD. The CDR3 runs 13 residues. CDR3 DNA sequence: TGTGCCATCAGGGGACAGGGGAAGGATGAAGCTTTCTTT. This sequence encodes CAIRGQGKDEAFF.

Concerning this clonotype: One junction end disagrees with the germline gene, perhaps due to a read error. This chain uses TRBV29-1 with TRBJ2-1; TRBD1 matches at 7 bases. The V gene's germline CDR1 is SQVTM and CDR2 ANQGSEA. This CDR3 is 13 amino acids long. This CDR3 reads CSVAGQLYNEQSF. The CDR3 coding sequence is TGCAGCGTTGCGGGACAGTTATACAATGAGCAGTCCTTC.

This clonotype was seen ten or more times. The V call is TRBV7-2, the J call TRBJ2-3; D gene ambiguous. Germline-derived CDR1 and CDR2 are SGHTA and FQGNSA. V was trimmed by 1 base and J by 2 bases, leaving 10 bases between them. The CDR3 loop spans 15 amino acids. The CDR3 loop is CASSLGLGNTDTQYF. The CDR3 DNA reads as TGTGCCAGCAGCTTAGGCTTGGGCAACACAGATACGCAGTATTTT.

This clonotype was recorded once. The rearrangement uses TRBV20-1 and TRBJ1-4; no reliable D call. The CDR3 is made up of 15 amino acids. V was clipped by 0 bases and J by 8 bases, with 16 bases between them. Germline CDR1 reads DFQATT; CDR2 reads SNEGSKA (reference sequence). CDR3 region: CSARDGRDGVEKLFF. CDR3 DNA sequence: TGCAGTGCTAGAGATGGACGGGATGGAGTCGAAAAACTGTTTTTT.

This chain uses TRBV6-1 with TRBJ1-1; 7 bases match TRBD1. The germline V gene encodes CDR1 MNHNS and CDR2 SASEGT. This CDR3 spans 15 amino acids. The ends lost 6 bases at V and 0 bases at J; junction bases unmatched: 7. The CDR3 sequence is CASREGTVMNTEAFF. The CDR3 coding sequence is TGTGCCAGCAGAGAGGGGACAGTCATGAACACTGAAGCTTTCTTT.

Regarding this clonotype: In this CDR3 the conserved last residue, phenylalanine or tryptophan, is missing, so a read error is likely. The chain combines TRBV20-1 with TRBJ2-1; 9 bases line up with TRBD2. The CDR3 totals 12 residues. The J segment lost 9 bases and the V segment lost 6 bases, leaving 6 bases of the junction unmatched. CDR1 is DFQATT and CDR2 is SNEGSKA in the germline V gene (reference sequence). CDR3 region: CSAAAGGGEQFS. The CDR3 bases are TGCAGTGCCGCGGCGGGGGGGGGTGAGCAGTTCTCC.

On this clonotype: The CDR3 ends on some other residue instead of the conserved phenylalanine or tryptophan, so this is likely a read error. The DNA is left out, because the CDR3 cannot be placed on it with certainty; the CDR3 is given as TCRdb lists it. V is TRBV5-4 and J is TRBJ2-5. The germline V gene has CDR1 SGHNT and CDR2 YYREEE (reference sequence). The CDR3 extends over 9 residues, inclusive of both ends. Here the CDR3 reads CASSSPGTS.

The table lists this clonotype with a few counts. The chain carries TRBV27 and TRBJ1-5, with unresolved D. Trimming took off 2 bases at V and 5 bases at J, with 10 bases between the two ends. The CDR3 extends over 14 amino acids. Germline V gene lookup returns CDR1 MNHEY and CDR2 SMNVEV (reference sequence). This CDR3 is CASSLGAGHQPQHF. CDR3 DNA: TGTGCCAGCAGTTTAGGCGCAGGCCATCAGCCCCAGCATTTT.

This clonotype was recorded at least ten times. The J gene is TRBJ1-1, the V gene TRBV11-2; TRBD1 matches 7 bases. Trimming at V came to 7 bases and at J to 1 base, leaving 6 bases not matched to a gene. CDR1 SGHAT and CDR2 FQNNGV come from the germline V gene. This CDR3 comprises 14 residues. In DNA, the CDR3 is TGTGCCAGCAACCGCAACAGGGGGAACACTGAAGCTTTCTTT. Its protein product is CASNRNRGNTEAFF.

This clonotype was seen ten or more times. V is TRBV6-1 and J is TRBJ1-5; the D gene is possibly TRBD1 (5 bases). This CDR3 is 14 amino acids long. Germline V CDR1 and CDR2: MNHNS, SASEGT. V lost 7 bases to trimming and J lost 8 bases, with 18 bases between them. The CDR3 DNA reads as TGTGCCAGCAACGTCCGGGGCCTTGGAGAGCCCCAGCATTTT. Encoded protein: CASNVRGLGEPQHF.

CDR3 coding DNA: TGTGCCAGCAGCTACCACGGGACAGGGGGCCGGAACGAGCAGTACTTC. As protein: CASSYHGTGGRNEQYF. V gene TRBV7-9 combines with J gene TRBJ2-7; 12 nucleotides agree with TRBD1. This CDR3 region has 16 residues. Germline V gene sequence: CDR1 SEHNR, CDR2 FQNEAQ (reference sequence). J lost 5 bases, V lost 4 bases, and 9 bases had no gene match.